This entry concerns a single TCR beta chain. Its antigen is unidentified. The CDR3 is made up of 14 amino acids. The V gene lost 7 bases and the J gene lost 0 bases, with 12 bases spanning the gap. Germline loops: CDR1 MNHEY, CDR2 SVGEGT. The source of the sample is a study of post-analysis software for immune sequencing data. Study-wide points: A few TRBV segments occurring more often in patients than controls included TRBV5-6, TRBV5-1 and TRBV20-1.

Included in the TCR beta cDNA libraries were unique molecular identifiers. TCRdb fed the PCR reads into MiXCR, producing one record per CDR3 protein. The profile shows around 770,000 distinct CDR3 sequences, roughly 50% of them singletons. V gene TRBV6-2 or TRBV6-3 combines with J gene TRBJ1-1, with D tentatively TRBD1 (6 bases). The source material was blood. The TCR comes from a girl aged 5-17 years with multiple sclerosis. CDR3 protein: CASKQGLMNTEAFF. The CDR3, as DNA: TGTGCCAGCAAACAGGGATTAATGAACACTGAAGCTTTCTTT.